This TCR beta chain was retrieved from a study of blood T cell repertoires in COVID-19 (dated by TCRdb to 2020 to 2022). Describing the broader study: The collaborator samples originated in the United States, Italy and Spain and spanned the acute and convalescent phases of COVID-19. The prospective study material was composed of cDNA or gDNA derived from T cells, B-cell-depleted T cells, or PBMCs. The dataset comprised deeply sampled blood TCRbeta repertoires from subjects exposed to, actively infected with, or recovered from COVID-19. The repertoires were released in a freely available public database meant as a resource for research on the immune response to SARS-CoV-2. The samples were drawn from two sources: the first 160 participants of the ongoing ImmuneRACE study, and fewer than 1,500 subjects contributed by 6 global collaborators. Sample metadata almost always included a de-identified subject ID, COVID-19 status, age in years and sex. Where available, HLA class I and class II types were obtained from metadata supplied by the sample provider rather than from assay-based typing.

The germline V gene supplies CDR1 MDHEN and CDR2 SYDVKM. V and J lose 3 bases and 5 bases, and a span of 19 bases separates them. The CDR3 goes from the cysteine to the phenylalanine over 16 residues. Only CDR3 DNA remains: 48 bases, in frame from the first base. TCRbeta CDR3 regions were amplified from genomic DNA by means of the immunoSEQ Assay, a bias-controlled multiplex PCR. The study's own analysis went as follows. Nucleated cell counts per sample were estimated from amplification of reference gene primers within the assay. Sequence reads were collapsed and filtered to measure the absolute abundance of every unique TCRbeta CDR3 rearrangement. For each sample, productive Simpson clonality was calculated by taking the square root of Simpson's diversity index across productive rearrangements. TCRdb retrieved this table from immuneACCESS and kept in-frame rearrangements only. Not all clones are present; in checked studies, unresolved V genes account for under half, and no reason is known for the remainder. D and trimming come from the DNA, and the V and J calls and clone size come from that table. This sample has more than 140,000 clones in its table, and around 90% of those were observed once. 1.5% to 1.7% of the sample rests with the top ten.

To note about this clone: Its antigen has not been determined. No clone much larger than this one lies a single base away; base qualities are absent.

Collaborating institutions collected whole blood in K2EDTA tubes following their own protocols. For TCRbeta analysis, collaborators shipped samples in one of three forms: frozen whole blood, isolated PBMCs, or DNA extracted from either of those sample types. Summary of the overall study and its limitations: Clinical and demographic metadata were provided uncurated, with the amount varying by source and participant.

The sequenced sample consisted of peripheral blood. The chain is assembled from TRBV28 and TRBJ1-2; no confident D gene assignment can be made. The receptor's source is a woman aged 55-69 years with acute or convalescent COVID-19. This receptor carries the CDR3 CASSLDREGLLYGYTF. The DNA is TGTGCCAGCAGTTTGGACCGTGAGGGCTTATTGTATGGCTACACCTTC.